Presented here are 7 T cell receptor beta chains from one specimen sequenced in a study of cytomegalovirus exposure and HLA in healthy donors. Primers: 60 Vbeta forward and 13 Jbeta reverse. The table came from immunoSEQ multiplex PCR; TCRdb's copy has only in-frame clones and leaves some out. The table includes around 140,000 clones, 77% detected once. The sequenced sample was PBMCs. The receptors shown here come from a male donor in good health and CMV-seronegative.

The DNA of the CDR3 is TGCAGCGTTGAATTGGTCGCGGGAGGGCCCAATGAGCAGTTCTTC. Its translation is CSVELVAGGPNEQFF. The chain is built from TRBV29-1 and TRBJ2-1; 9 bases are shared with TRBD2. V shed 2 bases, J shed 6 bases, and the junction held 8 bases outside the gene matches. The CDR3 runs 15 residues. Germline values: CDR1 SQVTM, CDR2 ANQGSEA.

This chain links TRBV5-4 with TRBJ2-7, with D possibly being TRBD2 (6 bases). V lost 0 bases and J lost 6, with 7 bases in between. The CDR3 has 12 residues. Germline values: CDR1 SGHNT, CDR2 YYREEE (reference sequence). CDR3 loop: CASSLVAAEQYF. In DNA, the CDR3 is TGTGCCAGCAGCTTGGTAGCGGCCGAGCAGTACTTC.

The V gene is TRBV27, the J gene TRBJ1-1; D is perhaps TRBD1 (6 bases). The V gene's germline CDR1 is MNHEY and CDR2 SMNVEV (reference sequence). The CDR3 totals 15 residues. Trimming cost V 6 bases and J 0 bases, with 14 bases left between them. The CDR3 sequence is CASSRAGQMNTEAFF. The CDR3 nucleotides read TGTGCCAGCAGCCGAGCTGGACAGATGAACACTGAAGCTTTCTTT.

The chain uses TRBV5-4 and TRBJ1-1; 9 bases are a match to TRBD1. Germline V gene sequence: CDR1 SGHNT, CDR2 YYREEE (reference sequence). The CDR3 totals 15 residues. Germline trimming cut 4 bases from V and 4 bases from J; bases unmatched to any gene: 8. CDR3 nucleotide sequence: TGTGCCAGCAGCCTCGGACAGGGGATGAGCACTGAAGCTTTCTTT. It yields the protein CASSLGQGMSTEAFF.

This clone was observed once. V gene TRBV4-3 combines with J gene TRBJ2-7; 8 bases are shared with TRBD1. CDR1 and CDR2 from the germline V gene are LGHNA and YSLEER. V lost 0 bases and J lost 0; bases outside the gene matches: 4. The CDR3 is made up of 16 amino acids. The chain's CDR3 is CASSQDQGTGSYEQYF. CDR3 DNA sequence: TGCGCCAGCAGCCAAGATCAAGGGACAGGCTCCTACGAGCAGTACTTC.

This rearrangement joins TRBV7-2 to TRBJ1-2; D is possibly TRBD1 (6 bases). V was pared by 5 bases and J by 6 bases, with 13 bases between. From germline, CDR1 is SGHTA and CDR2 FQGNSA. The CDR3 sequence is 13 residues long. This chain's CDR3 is CASSITGFNGYTF. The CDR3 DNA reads TGTGCCAGCAGCATTACAGGGTTTAATGGCTACACCTTC.

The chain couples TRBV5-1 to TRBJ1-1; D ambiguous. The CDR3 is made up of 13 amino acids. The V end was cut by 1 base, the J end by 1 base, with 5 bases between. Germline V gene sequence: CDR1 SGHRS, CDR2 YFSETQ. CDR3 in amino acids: CASSLQSNTEAFF. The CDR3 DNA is TGCGCCAGCAGCTTGCAATCGAACACTGAAGCTTTCTTT.